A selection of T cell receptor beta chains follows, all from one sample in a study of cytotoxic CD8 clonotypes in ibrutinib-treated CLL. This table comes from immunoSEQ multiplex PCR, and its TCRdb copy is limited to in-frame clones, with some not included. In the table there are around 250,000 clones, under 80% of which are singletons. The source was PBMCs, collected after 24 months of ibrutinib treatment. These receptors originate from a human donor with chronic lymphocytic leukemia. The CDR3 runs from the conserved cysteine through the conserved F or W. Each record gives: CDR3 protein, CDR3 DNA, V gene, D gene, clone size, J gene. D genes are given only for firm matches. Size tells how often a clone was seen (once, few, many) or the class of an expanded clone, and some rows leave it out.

CASQRESSGFNEQFF,TGTGCTAGCCAGAGGGAGTCTAGCGGATTTAATGAGCAGTTCTTC,TRBV7-7,TRBD2,-,TRBJ2-1
CASLSGHTDTQYF,TGTGCCAGCTTGAGCGGTCACACAGATACGCAGTATTTT,TRBV28,-,-,TRBJ2-3
CASSPHGAPNEKLFF,TGTGCCAGCAGTCCCCATGGAGCGCCTAATGAAAAACTGTTTTTT,TRBV28,-,few,TRBJ1-4
CASSSRRDTEAFF,TGTGCCAGCAGCTCCCGACGGGACACTGAAGCTTTCTTT,TRBV11-3,-,few,TRBJ1-1
CASSPGTSVETQYF,TGTGCCAGCAGTCCCGGGACCTCGGTAGAGACCCAGTACTTC,TRBV6-6,-,-,TRBJ2-5
CASSPEASGIYEQYF,TGTGCCAGCTCACCAGAGGCTAGCGGGATCTACGAGCAGTACTTC,TRBV18,TRBD2,-,TRBJ2-7
CASSLDTGFGGELFF,TGTGCCAGCAGCTTAGATACCGGGTTCGGCGGGGAGCTGTTTTTT,TRBV11-3,-,-,TRBJ2-2
CASSPGQDISYGYTF,TGCGCCAGCAGCCCAGGGCAGGACATATCCTATGGCTACACCTTC,TRBV4-1,-,-,TRBJ1-2
CASSPDPGGEKLFF,TGTGCCAGCAGTCCCGACCCAGGGGGGGAAAAACTGTTTTTT,TRBV27,TRBD1,-,TRBJ1-4
CASSPNRMNTEAFF,TGTGCCAGCAGCCCGAACAGGATGAACACTGAAGCTTTCTTT,TRBV11-2,-,-,TRBJ1-1
CASSVVRQGGVGANVLTF,TGTGCCAGCAGCGTAGTTCGTCAGGGCGGGGTAGGGGCCAACGTCCTGACTTTC,TRBV9,-,-,TRBJ2-6
CASTTPQGLNTEAFF,TGTGCCAGCACCACCCCGCAGGGTCTAAACACTGAAGCTTTCTTT,TRBV7-9,-,-,TRBJ1-1
CSVEDTGFSQRTYGYTF,TGCAGCGTTGAAGATACTGGCTTCTCTCAGCGGACGTATGGCTACACCTTC,TRBV29-1,-,-,TRBJ1-2
CARTGAGETQYF,TGTGCGCGGACGGGAGCGGGAGAGACCCAGTACTTC,TRBV2,-,few,TRBJ2-5
CASRSIGRGYTF,TGTGCCAGCAGGTCGATCGGTCGTGGCTACACCTTC,TRBV7-2,-,-,TRBJ1-2
CARGDRPYEQYF,TGTGCCAGGGGGGACAGACCCTACGAGCAGTACTTC,TRBV2,TRBD1,few,TRBJ2-7
CASSPGLAGGDTQYF,TGTGCCAGCAGCCCCGGACTAGCGGGAGGGGATACGCAGTATTTT,TRBV9,TRBD2,-,TRBJ2-3
CASSEERLARQFF,TGTGCCAGCAGTGAAGAACGACTAGCGCGGCAGTTCTTC,TRBV2,TRBD2,-,TRBJ2-1